This T cell receptor (beta chain) was obtained from a study of cytomegalovirus exposure and HLA in healthy donors. A multiplex PCR was run with 60 Vbeta primers and 13 Jbeta primers. Assay used: immunoSEQ multiplex PCR; TCRdb lists only in-frame clones, some missing. Of about 76,000 clones in the sample, around 70% are singletons; the top ten hold over 8.5%. This CDR3 region has 21 residues. V gave up 5 bases and J gave up 1 base; unmatched junction bases: 22. The germline CDR1 and CDR2 sequences are LNHDA and SQIVND (reference sequence). Material: PBMCs. This sequence originates from a middle-aged woman in good health and CMV-seropositive. This chain joins TRBV19 and TRBJ1-2; 10 bases are a match to TRBD1. CDR3 residues: CASSSLELLDRGADNNYGYTF. The CDR3 DNA is TGTGCCAGTAGTTCGCTCGAGTTACTGGACAGGGGGGCTGATAATAACTATGGCTACACCTTC.